This passage covers 18 T cell receptor beta chains from one sample sequenced in a study of T-cell reconstitution after alpha-beta-depleted transplantation in children. The library targeted TCRbeta and was prepared with unique molecular identifiers. TCRdb passed the PCR reads through MiXCR, listing each CDR3 protein once. Among 700,000 to 950,000 distinct CDR3 sequences, under 20% were seen once, and the ten largest hold around 5%. The sample in question was PBMCs, mostly from graft donor cells, obtained 360 days after TCRalphabeta/CD19-depleted stem cell transplant. The receptors stem from a male patient aged 10-17 years who had a stem cell transplant for acute lymphoblastic leukemia, so the T cells may come from the graft donor.

This chain uses TRBV12-3 or TRBV12-4 with TRBJ1-6, with a possible D match to TRBD1 (6 bases). This CDR3 comprises 17 residues. V shed 6 bases and J shed 0 bases, with 15 bases lying between them. The CDR3 coding sequence is TGTGCCAGCAGCCCCGGGACAAAGAGCTCCTATAATTCACCCCTCCACTTT. Translation gives CASSPGTKSSYNSPLHF.

The chain uses TRBV20-1 and TRBJ2-5, with a weak D call TRBD2 (6 bases). Trimming took 3 bases from V and 4 from J, leaving 15 bases between them. This CDR3 comprises 14 residues. Looked up from germline, CDR1 is DFQATT and CDR2 is SNEGSKA (reference sequence). In DNA, the CDR3 is TGCAGTGCTAGGGGCGGGATGTCGGTAGAGACCCAGTACTTC. The encoded protein is CSARGGMSVETQYF.

The chain has TRBV3-1 and TRBJ2-7, with D perhaps being TRBD1 or TRBD2 (5 bases each). CDR1 and CDR2 (germline): LGHDT, YNNKEL (reference sequence). This CDR3 spans 13 amino acids. V lost 6 bases, J lost 10 bases, and 19 bases lay in between. The CDR3 nucleotides read TGTGCCAGCAGTCAACTATACCGGGACCGACAGTACTTC. The encoded protein is CASSQLYRDRQYF.

This clonotype was observed a handful of times. CDR3 loop: CSARDIGSPTDTQYF. CDR3 nucleotide sequence: TGCAGTGCTAGAGATATCGGGAGTCCAACAGATACGCAGTATTTT. This chain joins TRBV20-1 and TRBJ2-3, with D possibly matching TRBD2 (6 bases). Deletions cut 0 bases from V and 3 bases from J, with 13 bases between. Germline assignment: CDR1 DFQATT and CDR2 SNEGSKA (reference sequence). The CDR3 runs 15 residues.

The genes are TRBV21-1 and TRBJ2-5; the table's TRBD1 call for D was not verified on the DNA. TRBV21-1 has pseudogene status. The CDR3 is 14 residues long. The CDR3 loop reads CASSKGGDRETQYF. The CDR3, as DNA: TGTGCCAGCAGCAAGGGGGGAGATCGAGAGACCCAGTACTTC.

In this sample, this clonotype turned up a few times. The chain couples TRBV6-2 or TRBV6-3 to TRBJ1-1; TRBD1 is a possible D gene (6 bases). V lost 5 bases and J 4 bases, leaving 17 bases between the germline ends. The CDR3 is made up of 15 amino acids. CDR1 is MNHEY, CDR2 SVGEGT, per germline. The CDR3 DNA follows: TGTGCCAGCAGTCCCGGACAGCACCCTACCACTGAAGCTTTCTTT. Translated: CASSPGQHPTTEAFF.

The sample holds a few counts of this clonotype. The J gene is TRBJ1-6, the V gene TRBV20-1; tentative D call: TRBD1 (6 bases). V was pared by 6 bases and J by 10 bases, with 19 bases between. Germline CDR1 reads DFQATT; CDR2 reads SNEGSKA (reference sequence). This CDR3 region has 14 residues. CDR3 nucleotides: TGCAGTGCGGAGGACGACAGGCGGCGATCACCCCTCCACTTT. The encoded protein is CSAEDDRRRSPLHF.

This clonotype was recorded a few times. V is TRBV7-3 and J is TRBJ2-3; D tentatively reads TRBD1 or TRBD2 (5 bases each). The CDR3 runs to 16 residues. Trimming left V 1 base short and J 1 base short, with 12 bases between. The V gene's germline CDR1 is SGHTA and CDR2 FQGTGA. CDR3: CASSLRGGWGTDTQYF. CDR3 nucleotides: TGTGCCAGCAGCTTAAGGGGCGGGTGGGGCACAGATACGCAGTATTTT.

V is TRBV2 and J is TRBJ2-5, with 10 bases identical to TRBD2. The CDR3 runs to 17 residues. Losses at the gene ends were 3 bases for V and 1 base for J; bases not matched to a gene: 8. The V gene's germline CDR1 is SNHLY and CDR2 FYNNEI. The CDR3 DNA follows: TGTGCCAGCAGTGACGGACTAGCGGTAAGGGTCCAAGAGACCCAGTACTTC. This gives the protein CASSDGLAVRVQETQYF.

This clonotype was observed a handful of times. The chain has TRBV7-6 and TRBJ2-7; possible D gene TRBD2, 5 bases. Per germline, CDR1 SGHVS and CDR2 FNYEAQ. The CDR3 length is 14 residues. V was clipped by 2 bases and J by 3 bases, with 11 bases between them. The CDR3 sequence: CASSLRPGFYEQYF. The CDR3, as DNA: TGTGCCAGCAGCTTAAGACCGGGATTCTACGAGCAGTACTTC.

V usage is TRBV29-1 and J usage is TRBJ1-1, with 8 bases matching TRBD1. J was trimmed by 4 bases and V by 6 bases; bases with no gene match: 4. This CDR3 is 12 amino acids long. The germline V gene encodes CDR1 SQVTM and CDR2 ANQGSEA. This CDR3 is CSVNRGTTEAFF. As DNA, the CDR3 is TGCAGCGTAAACAGGGGGACCACTGAAGCTTTCTTT.

The chain carries TRBV20-1 and TRBJ2-7; tentatively, D is TRBD1 (5 bases). Germline CDR1 DFQATT, CDR2 SNEGSKA (reference sequence). V was clipped by 3 bases and J by 6 bases, with 21 bases between them. The CDR3 is 15 residues long. In nucleotides, the CDR3 is TGCAGTGCTAGGGACCCCCGGGCCCCTAGGGGCGAGCAGTACTTC. This sequence encodes CSARDPRAPRGEQYF.

The rearrangement joins TRBV12-3 or TRBV12-4 to TRBJ2-2; D not certain. This CDR3 is 14 amino acids long. V dropped 3 bases and J dropped 8 bases, with 13 bases sitting between them. CDR3 sequence: CASSFLAPRGELFF. CDR3 sequence (DNA): TGTGCCAGCAGTTTTCTTGCCCCCAGAGGGGAGCTGTTTTTT.

In this sample, this clonotype turned up a few times. The chain recombines TRBV15 with TRBJ1-6; 9 positions agree with TRBD1. This CDR3 is built from 18 residues. Germline assignment: CDR1 LNHNV and CDR2 YYDKDF (reference sequence). With 0 bases clipped from V and 10 bases from J, the junction kept 13 bases outside the gene matches. The CDR3 region has the DNA TGTGCCACCAGCAGAGATGGGCCCCGGGACAGGGTGAACTCACCCCTCCACTTT. It codes for CATSRDGPRDRVNSPLHF.

The V gene is TRBV5-1, the J gene TRBJ2-2; D might be TRBD2 (7 bases). CDR1 and CDR2 (germline): SGHRS, YFSETQ. The germline V and J ends were trimmed by 1 base and 7 bases, with 17 bases remaining between them. This CDR3 has 16 amino acids. The CDR3 protein is CASSLSSGGRNGELFF. CDR3 in DNA: TGCGCCAGCAGCTTGTCGTCCGGGGGGCGCAACGGGGAGCTGTTTTTT.

The chain has TRBV5-1 and TRBJ2-5; D unresolved. The V and J ends lost 4 bases and 9 bases respectively, with 13 bases between them. This CDR3 region has 12 residues. CDR1 and CDR2 (germline): SGHRS, YFSETQ. CDR3: CASSDRLRPQYF. CDR3 nucleotide sequence: TGCGCCAGCAGCGACCGATTACGGCCCCAGTACTTC.

In its sample, this clonotype was seen a few times. The genes are TRBV5-1 and TRBJ1-1, with no clear D. Looked up from germline, CDR1 is SGHRS and CDR2 is YFSETQ. The V gene lost 4 bases and the J gene lost 4 bases, with 17 bases spanning the gap. This CDR3 contains 15 residues. CDR3 nucleotide sequence: TGCGCCAGCAGCATTATCGGACCCAGTGGCACTGAAGCTTTCTTT. Translated: CASSIIGPSGTEAFF.

This clonotype has a handful of counts. The rearrangement joins TRBV12-3 or TRBV12-4 to TRBJ1-1; D gene ambiguous. The CDR3 totals 12 residues. The V end was cut by 5 bases, the J end by 11 bases, with 15 bases between. The CDR3 DNA is TGTGCCAGCAGTCGGGGTGGGGTTGGGGCTTTCTTT. Amino acid sequence: CASSRGGVGAFF.